These 17 T cell receptor beta chains share one sample of origin, sequenced in a study of blood T cell repertoires in COVID-19. TCRdb's copy holds only in-frame clones and misses some; the assay was immunoSEQ multiplex PCR. The profile shows around 400,000 clones, approximately 91% of them singletons. Sequenced material: PBMCs or T cells enriched from blood (not recorded which). These receptors all stem from a young woman who had been exposed to COVID-19.

This clone was seen just once. J is TRBJ1-5 and V is TRBV27; 7 bases fit TRBD1. The CDR3 extends over 14 amino acids. Per germline, CDR1 MNHEY and CDR2 SMNVEV (reference sequence). V lost 5 bases to trimming and J lost 1 base; unmatched junction nucleotides: 2. The CDR3 DNA is TGTGCCAGCAGTCCACAGGGGAGCAATCAGCCCCAGCATTTT. Its protein product is CASSPQGSNQPQHF.

This chain joins TRBV6-5 and TRBJ1-2, with a tentative D call TRBD1 (6 bases). Trimming pared 6 bases from V and 8 bases from J, leaving 16 bases between. This CDR3 region has 13 residues. The germline gives CDR1 MNHEY, CDR2 SVGAGI. The CDR3 DNA follows: TGTGCCAGCAGGGCTGGGACAACGGGGGGCTACACCTTC. It codes for CASRAGTTGGYTF.

The chain has TRBV18 and TRBJ1-2; no clear D gene. This CDR3 is built from 14 residues. The germline V and J ends were trimmed by 3 bases and 4 bases, with 12 bases remaining between them. The V gene's germline CDR1 is KGHSH and CDR2 LQKENI. The CDR3 reads CASSPVPELYGYTF. CDR3 coding DNA: TGTGCCAGCTCACCGGTACCTGAACTCTATGGCTACACCTTC.

The table lists this clone with a count of one. This chain joins TRBV5-4 and TRBJ1-4; D unresolved. There are 15 residues in the CDR3. The V gene's germline CDR1 is SGHNT and CDR2 YYREEE (reference sequence). The V gene lost 4 bases and the J gene lost 5 bases, with 15 bases spanning the gap. CDR3 DNA sequence: TGTGCCAGCAGCGATCGAGGAGGGTCGAATGAAAAACTGTTTTTT. Translation: CASSDRGGSNEKLFF.

This clone was detected only once. The chain recombines TRBV7-9 with TRBJ2-7; the match to TRBD1 covers 8 bases. Germline trimming cut 5 bases from V and 2 bases from J; bases unmatched to any gene: 11. The CDR3 contains 16 residues. Per the germline V gene, CDR1 is SEHNR and CDR2 is FQNEAQ (reference sequence). The CDR3 coding sequence is TGTGCCAGCAGCCCAGGGACAGGCCAGATGACCTACGAGCAGTACTTC. Translating it yields CASSPGTGQMTYEQYF.

The gene calls are TRBV2 and TRBJ2-1, with TRBD2 matching over 14 bases. Trimming removed 3 bases from V and 8 bases from J; junction bases left unmatched: 3. The CDR3 totals 15 residues. Germline CDR1 is SNHLY and CDR2 is FYNNEI. The CDR3 sequence: CASSDGTSGSYEQFF. The CDR3 coding sequence is TGTGCCAGCAGTGACGGGACTAGCGGGAGCTATGAGCAGTTCTTC.

The J gene is TRBJ1-2, the V gene TRBV19, with 9 bases lining up with TRBD1. This CDR3 is 15 amino acids long. CDR1 LNHDA and CDR2 SQIVND come from the germline V gene (reference sequence). V lost 4 bases to trimming and J lost 4 bases; unmatched junction nucleotides: 7. The chain's CDR3 is CASSRGQGPTYGYTF. CDR3 nucleotide sequence: TGTGCCAGTAGTAGGGGACAGGGACCCACCTATGGCTACACCTTC.

The chain employs TRBV10-3 and TRBJ1-5; unclear D gene. This CDR3 is 16 amino acids long. Per the germline V gene, CDR1 is ENHRY and CDR2 is SYGVKD. Trimming left V 0 bases short and J 5 bases short, with 14 bases between. Here the CDR3 DNA reads TGTGCCATCAGTGAGTCGTCAGCCGCGGTGTATCAGCCCCAGCATTTT. Amino acids: CAISESSAAVYQPQHF.

In its sample, this clone was seen once. V gene TRBV19 combines with J gene TRBJ2-6; D gene uncertain. The V end lost 6 bases, the J end lost 0 bases, and 24 bases lay between the germline ends. The germline gives CDR1 LNHDA, CDR2 SQIVND (reference sequence). This CDR3 is built from 20 residues. CDR3 bases: TGTGCCAGTAGCCCCCTGGTGTTTCGGTCCCCCTACTCTGGGGCCAACGTCCTGACTTTC. Its translation: CASSPLVFRSPYSGANVLTF.

The V call is TRBV6-5, the J call TRBJ1-5; D is uncertain. This CDR3 region has 12 residues. V was trimmed by 7 bases and J by 4 bases, leaving 8 bases between them. The V gene's germline CDR1 is MNHEY and CDR2 SVGAGI. CDR3 amino acids: CASNRGNQPQHF. The CDR3 nucleotides are TGTGCCAGCAATCGAGGGAATCAGCCCCAGCATTTT.

The chain joins TRBV3-1 (or the pseudogene TRBV3-2) to TRBJ2-3; 9 nucleotides align to TRBD2. This CDR3 is 16 amino acids long. Germline lookup yields CDR1 LGHDT and CDR2 YNNKEL (reference sequence). J gave up 4 bases and V 3 bases, and 8 bases lay outside the gene matches. CDR3 region: CASSQGLAGVSDTQYF. The CDR3 nucleotides read TGTGCCAGCAGCCAGGGTTTAGCGGGAGTCTCAGATACGCAGTATTTT.

J is TRBJ2-2 and V is TRBV10-3; D call uncertain. V lost 4 bases and J lost 1, with 7 bases in between. The germline V gene encodes CDR1 ENHRY and CDR2 SYGVKD. The CDR3 sequence is 14 residues long. CDR3 sequence: CAISAGLNTGELFF. Here the CDR3 DNA reads TGTGCCATCAGTGCCGGGTTGAACACCGGGGAGCTGTTTTTT.

The genes are TRBV2 and TRBJ2-7; TRBD1 matches at 8 bases. The CDR3 has 15 residues. The ends lost 5 bases at V and 3 bases at J; junction bases unmatched: 9. CDR1 SNHLY and CDR2 FYNNEI come from the germline V gene. The CDR3 loop reads CASSSRDRTSYEQYF. CDR3 in DNA: TGTGCCAGCAGTTCCCGGGACAGGACAAGCTACGAGCAGTACTTC.

This rearrangement joins TRBV7-9 to TRBJ2-7; D is perhaps TRBD1 (6 bases). Trimming shortened V by 0 bases and J by 5 bases, and 8 bases separated the two germline ends. This CDR3 has 13 residues. The germline gives CDR1 SEHNR, CDR2 FQNEAQ (reference sequence). In DNA form, the CDR3 reads TGTGCCAGCAGCTTAGCCAGGGGCGACGAGCAGTACTTC. Its translation: CASSLARGDEQYF.

The chain couples TRBV5-4 to TRBJ1-3, with 7 bases that match TRBD1. The CDR3 has 16 residues. The V gene end was trimmed by 5 bases and the J gene end by 0 bases; junction bases not matched to a gene: 8. CDR1 SGHNT and CDR2 YYREEE come from the germline V gene (reference sequence). CDR3 DNA sequence: TGTGCCAGCAGGGAAATGGGACAGACCTCTGGAAACACCATATATTTT. Translated, it gives CASREMGQTSGNTIYF.

The chain is built from TRBV21-1 and TRBJ1-3. TRBV21-1 is described as a pseudogene. The CDR3 is 20 residues long. For the CDR3, the DNA is TGTGCCAGCAGCAAAGACGCTTTCCCTCCGGACTCCTACTCTGGAAACACCATATATTTT. This gives the protein CASSKDAFPPDSYSGNTIYF.

In regard to this clone: This same CDR3 is encoded by further DNA sequences in the sample. V gene TRBV9 combines with J gene TRBJ2-7, with a possible D match to TRBD2 (5 bases). Germline CDR1 and CDR2: SGDLS and YYNGEE. V shed 0 bases and J shed 0 bases, with 7 bases lying between them. This CDR3 is 14 amino acids long. The CDR3 reads CASSVVGSSYEQYF. The DNA for the CDR3 is TGTGCCAGCAGCGTAGTGGGGAGCTCCTACGAGCAGTACTTC.